Here is one T cell receptor (beta chain) with its context. Its antigen is still unknown. V was pared by 6 bases and J by 0 bases, with 6 bases of the junction left unmatched. This CDR3 contains 15 residues. The germline gives CDR1 DFQATT, CDR2 SNEGSKA (reference sequence). These data are taken from a study of T cells after yellow fever vaccination. Template switching with 5'RACE generated the TCR cDNA and added a universal primer site and UMIs. Using its own MiXCR run on the 5' RACE reads, TCRdb lists one record per CDR3 protein. The sample lists 500,000 to 650,000 distinct CDR3 sequences, about 13% occurring once. Study-level findings and limits: At around 95% for CD4 and just over 85% for CD8, most primary-vaccination clones showed up again after the booster. On re-exposure, the response was weaker but peaked faster, at day 5 versus 15. Clonotype sharing between CD4 and CD8 compartments was small.

The starting material was PBMCs, obtained on the day of the yellow fever booster vaccination. This clonotype was sampled from a man aged 25 to 40 who received the YFV17D yellow fever vaccine. The V call is TRBV20-1, the J call TRBJ2-5, with 11 bases fitting TRBD2. The CDR3 reads CSAVRTSGYQETQYF. The CDR3 DNA follows: TGCAGTGCAGTCCGGACTAGCGGGTACCAAGAGACCCAGTACTTC.